Listed below are T cell receptor beta chains from one sample, sequenced in a study of blood T cell repertoires in COVID-19. This table comes from immunoSEQ multiplex PCR, and its TCRdb copy is limited to in-frame clones, with some not included. Of around 140,000 clones detected, about 75% appear once; the ten largest clones hold 2.5% to 3.5%. The sequenced sample was PBMCs or T cells enriched from blood (not recorded which). Source of these receptors: a woman aged 45-65 years who had recovered from COVID-19. CDR3s include the opening cysteine and the closing phenylalanine or tryptophan. D genes are given only for firm matches. Size values are once, few and many counts, or a class for expanded clones, and some rows have none.

j_call	d_call	clone_size	v_call	cdr3_nt	cdr3_aa
TRBJ2-2	TRBD2	-	TRBV6-4	TGTGCCAGCAGTGACTCTGAAGAGGGGAGGGCCGGGGAGCTGTTTTTT	CASSDSEEGRAGELFF
TRBJ1-2	TRBD1	once	TRBV9	TGTGCCAGCAGCGCCGGCGGACAGGGCTATGGCTACACCTTC	CASSAGGQGYGYTF
TRBJ2-1	-	few	TRBV3-1/TRBV3-2	TGTGCCAGCAGCCAAGGACTAGGTGGTGAGCAGTTCTTC	CASSQGLGGEQFF
TRBJ2-3	-	-	TRBV19	TGTGCCAGTAGTACGGGGGTCCTGACCACAGATACGCAGTATTTT	CASSTGVLTTDTQYF
TRBJ1-2	-	-	TRBV18	TGTGCCAGCTCACCACGGGGGGGCTGGGACTATGGCTACACCTTC	CASSPRGGWDYGYTF
TRBJ1-1	TRBD1	-	TRBV7-9	TGTGCCAGCAGCCCGGACAGGGCGAACACTGAAGCTTTCTTT	CASSPDRANTEAFF
TRBJ2-3	-	-	TRBV7-2	TGTGCCAGCACCCAGTGGGGTCCAGGGGGGGATACGCAGTATTTT	CASTQWGPGGDTQYF
TRBJ1-2	TRBD1	once	TRBV5-1	TGCGCCAGCAGCTTGGGCCCGCAGGGGGCAAGGTATGGCTACACCTTC	CASSLGPQGARYGYTF
TRBJ1-2	TRBD1	-	TRBV19	TGTGCCAGTAGCTATACCGGACAGGGCAACTATGGCTACACCTTC	CASSYTGQGNYGYTF
TRBJ2-5	TRBD2	-	TRBV13	TGTGCCAGCAGCCTGGGACTAGCGGGGGGTCAAGAGACCCAGTACTTC	CASSLGLAGGQETQYF
TRBJ2-5	TRBD1	once	TRBV5-6	TGTGCCAGCAGCACCGGACAGGGCGGGGAGACCCAGTACTTC	CASSTGQGGETQYF
TRBJ1-2	-	-	TRBV7-6	TGTGCCAGCAGCGCTAGGTGGCGGACCCCAAATGGGGGGATGCGGGGCTACACCTTC	CASSARWRTPNGGMRGYTF
TRBJ2-7	-	-	TRBV6-2/TRBV6-3	TGTGCCAGCAGTTACTGGACAGCCTACGAGCAGTACTTC	CASSYWTAYEQYF
TRBJ2-7	-	-	TRBV21-1	TGTGCCAGCAGCAAAGCGCTGGGCCAGTACAGGGGGCTAGCGGGAGGACACTACGAGCAGTACTTC	CASSKALGQYRGLAGGHYEQYF
TRBJ2-7	-	-	TRBV19	TGTGCCAGTAGTATAGATGGGAGCCAAATGGGCTCCTACGAGCAGTACTTC	CASSIDGSQMGSYEQYF
TRBJ1-6	TRBD1	-	TRBV5-1	TGCGCCAGCAGCTTGCTCGGACAGGGCGGTGGTTCACCCCTCCACTTT	CASSLLGQGGGSPLHF
TRBJ2-1	TRBD2	-	TRBV2	TGTGCCAGCAGCAAATTAGCGGGGGGGCTCTTC	CASSKLAGGLF
TRBJ2-2	-	-	TRBV5-6	TGTGCCAGCAGGGGAGGACGGAACACCGGGGAGCTGTTTTTT	CASRGGRNTGELFF